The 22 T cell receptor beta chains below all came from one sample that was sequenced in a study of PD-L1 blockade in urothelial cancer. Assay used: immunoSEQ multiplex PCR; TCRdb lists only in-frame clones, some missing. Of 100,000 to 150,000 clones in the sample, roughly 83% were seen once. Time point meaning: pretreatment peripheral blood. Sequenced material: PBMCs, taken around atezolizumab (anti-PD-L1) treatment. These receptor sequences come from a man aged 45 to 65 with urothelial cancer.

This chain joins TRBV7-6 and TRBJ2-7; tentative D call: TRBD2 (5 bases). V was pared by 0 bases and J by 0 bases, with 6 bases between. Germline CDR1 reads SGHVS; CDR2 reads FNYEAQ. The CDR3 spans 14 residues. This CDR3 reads CASSLARDSYEQYF. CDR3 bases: TGTGCCAGCAGCTTAGCCCGGGACTCCTACGAGCAGTACTTC.

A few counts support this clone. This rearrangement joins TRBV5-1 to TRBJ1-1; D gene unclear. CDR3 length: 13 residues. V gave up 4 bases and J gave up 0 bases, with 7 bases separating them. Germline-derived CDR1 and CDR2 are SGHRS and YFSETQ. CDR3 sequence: CASSDSMNTEAFF. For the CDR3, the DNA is TGCGCCAGCAGCGACTCCATGAACACTGAAGCTTTCTTT.

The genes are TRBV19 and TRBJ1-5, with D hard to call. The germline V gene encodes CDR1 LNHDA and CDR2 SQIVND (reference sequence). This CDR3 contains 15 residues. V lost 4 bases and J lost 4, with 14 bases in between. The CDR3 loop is CASSTRGSQNQPQHF. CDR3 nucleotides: TGTGCCAGTAGTACCCGCGGGAGCCAAAATCAGCCCCAGCATTTT.

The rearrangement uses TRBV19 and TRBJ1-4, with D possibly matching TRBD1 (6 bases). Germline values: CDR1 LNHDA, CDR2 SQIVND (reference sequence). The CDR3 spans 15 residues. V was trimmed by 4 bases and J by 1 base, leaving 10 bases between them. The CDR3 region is CASSTQQGTNEKLFF. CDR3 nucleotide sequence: TGTGCCAGTAGTACCCAACAGGGAACTAATGAAAAACTGTTTTTT. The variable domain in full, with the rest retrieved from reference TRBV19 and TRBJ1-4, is DGGITQSPKYLFRKEGQNVTLSCEQNLNHDAMYWYRQDPGQGLRLIYYSQIVNDFQKGDIAEGYSVSREKKESFPLTVTSAQKNPTAFYLCASSTQQGTNEKLFFGSGTQLSVL.

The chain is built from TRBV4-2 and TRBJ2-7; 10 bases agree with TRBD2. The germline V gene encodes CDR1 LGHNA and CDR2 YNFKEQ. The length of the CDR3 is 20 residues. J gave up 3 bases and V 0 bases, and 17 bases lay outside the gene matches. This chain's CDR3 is CASSQESPNQLAGLHYEQYF. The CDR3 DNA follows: TGTGCCAGCAGCCAAGAATCCCCTAATCAACTAGCGGGACTTCACTACGAGCAGTACTTC.

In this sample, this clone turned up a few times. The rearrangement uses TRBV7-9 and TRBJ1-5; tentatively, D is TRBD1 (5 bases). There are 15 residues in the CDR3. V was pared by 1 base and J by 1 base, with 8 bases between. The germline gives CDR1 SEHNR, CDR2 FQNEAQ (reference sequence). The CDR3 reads CASSLVPGSNQPQHF. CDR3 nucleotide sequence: TGTGCCAGCAGCTTAGTCCCAGGGAGCAATCAGCCCCAGCATTTT.

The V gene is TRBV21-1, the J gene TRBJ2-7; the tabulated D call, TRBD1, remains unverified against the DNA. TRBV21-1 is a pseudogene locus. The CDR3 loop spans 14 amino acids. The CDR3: CASSLWDRDLEQYF. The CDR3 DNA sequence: TGTGCCAGCAGCCTCTGGGACAGGGACCTTGAGCAGTACTTC.

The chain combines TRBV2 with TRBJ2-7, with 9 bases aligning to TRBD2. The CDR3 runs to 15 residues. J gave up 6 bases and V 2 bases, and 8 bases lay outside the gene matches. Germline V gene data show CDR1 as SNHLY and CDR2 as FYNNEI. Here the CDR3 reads CASSELGLAAAEQYF. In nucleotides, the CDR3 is TGTGCCAGCAGTGAACTGGGACTAGCTGCGGCCGAGCAGTACTTC.

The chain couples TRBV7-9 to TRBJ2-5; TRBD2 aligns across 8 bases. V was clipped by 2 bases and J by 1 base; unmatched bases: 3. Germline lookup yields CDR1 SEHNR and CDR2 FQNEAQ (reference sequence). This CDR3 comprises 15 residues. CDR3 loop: CASSLIGTSQETQYF. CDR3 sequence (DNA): TGTGCCAGCAGCTTAATAGGGACTAGCCAAGAGACCCAGTACTTC.

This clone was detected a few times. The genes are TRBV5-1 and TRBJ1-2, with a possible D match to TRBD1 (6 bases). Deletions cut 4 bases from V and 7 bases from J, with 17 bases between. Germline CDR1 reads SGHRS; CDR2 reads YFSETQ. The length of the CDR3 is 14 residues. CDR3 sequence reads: CASSLLQGTGGYTF. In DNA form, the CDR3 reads TGCGCCAGCAGCCTGCTACAGGGTACAGGTGGCTACACCTTC. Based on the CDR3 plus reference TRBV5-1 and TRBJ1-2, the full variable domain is KAGVTQTPRYLIKTRGQQVTLSCSPISGHRSVSWYQQTPGQGLQFLFEYFSETQRNKGNFPGRFSGRQFSNSRSEMNVSTLELGDSALYLCASSLLQGTGGYTFGSGTRLTVV.

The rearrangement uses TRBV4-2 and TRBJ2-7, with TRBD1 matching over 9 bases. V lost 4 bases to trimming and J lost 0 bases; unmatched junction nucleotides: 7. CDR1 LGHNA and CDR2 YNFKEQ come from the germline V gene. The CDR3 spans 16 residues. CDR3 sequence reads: CASSPTRDRVSYEQYF. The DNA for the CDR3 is TGTGCCAGCAGCCCTACCCGGGACAGGGTCTCCTACGAGCAGTACTTC.

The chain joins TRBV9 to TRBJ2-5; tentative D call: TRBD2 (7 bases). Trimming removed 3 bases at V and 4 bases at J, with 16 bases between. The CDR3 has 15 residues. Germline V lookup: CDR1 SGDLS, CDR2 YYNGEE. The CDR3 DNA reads TGTGCCAGCAGCGAGGGGGGGGTTAGAAGAGAGACCCAGTACTTC. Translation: CASSEGGVRRETQYF.

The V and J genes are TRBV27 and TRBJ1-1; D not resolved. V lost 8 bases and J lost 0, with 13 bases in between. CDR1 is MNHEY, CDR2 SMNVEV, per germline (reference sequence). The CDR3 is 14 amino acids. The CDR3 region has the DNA TGTGCCAGCTCCCTGGGCGGGTTGAACACTGAAGCTTTCTTT. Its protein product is CASSLGGLNTEAFF.

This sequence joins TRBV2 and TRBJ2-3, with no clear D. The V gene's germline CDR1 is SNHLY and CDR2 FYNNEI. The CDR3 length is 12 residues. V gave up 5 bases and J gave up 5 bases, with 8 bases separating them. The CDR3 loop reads CASSFSRDTQYF. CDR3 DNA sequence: TGTGCCAGCAGTTTTTCGAGAGATACGCAGTATTTT.

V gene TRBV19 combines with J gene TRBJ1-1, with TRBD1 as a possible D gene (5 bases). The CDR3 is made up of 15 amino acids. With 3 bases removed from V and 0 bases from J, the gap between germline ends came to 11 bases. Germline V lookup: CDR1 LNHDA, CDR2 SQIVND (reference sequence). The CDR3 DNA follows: TGTGCCAGTAGTATTGGGAGGGGAATGAACACTGAAGCTTTCTTT. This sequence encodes CASSIGRGMNTEAFF.

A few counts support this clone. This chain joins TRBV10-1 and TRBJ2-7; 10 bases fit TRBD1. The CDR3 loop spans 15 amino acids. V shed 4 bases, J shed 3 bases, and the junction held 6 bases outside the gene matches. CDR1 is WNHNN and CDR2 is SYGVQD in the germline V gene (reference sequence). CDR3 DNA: TGCGCCAGCAGTGTCGGGACAGGGGTGAGCTACGAGCAGTACTTC. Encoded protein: CASSVGTGVSYEQYF.

This CDR3 is CAWSVLGGEYF. The CDR3 DNA reads TGTGCCTGGAGTGTACTGGGGGGGGAGTACTTC. The chain employs TRBV30 and TRBJ2-7; 7 bases are shared with TRBD2. CDR1 GTSNPN and CDR2 SVGIG come from the germline V gene (reference sequence). V dropped 0 bases and J dropped 11; count of bases not matched to a gene: 4. The CDR3 has 11 amino acids.

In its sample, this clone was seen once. CDR3 region: CASSYGGGYYGYTF. Written as DNA, the CDR3 is TGTGCCAGCAGTTACGGGGGCGGATACTATGGCTACACCTTC. The V gene is TRBV6-5, the J gene TRBJ1-2, with D possibly TRBD1 on 6 matching bases. This CDR3 spans 14 amino acids. V gave up 2 bases and J gave up 3 bases, with 10 bases separating them. Germline loops: CDR1 MNHEY, CDR2 SVGAGI.

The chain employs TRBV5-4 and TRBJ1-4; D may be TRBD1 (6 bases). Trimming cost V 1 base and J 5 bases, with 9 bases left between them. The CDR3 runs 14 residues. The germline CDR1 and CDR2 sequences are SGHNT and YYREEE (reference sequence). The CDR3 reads CASSLRDRNEKLFF. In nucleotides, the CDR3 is TGTGCCAGCAGCTTGAGAGACAGGAATGAAAAACTGTTTTTT.

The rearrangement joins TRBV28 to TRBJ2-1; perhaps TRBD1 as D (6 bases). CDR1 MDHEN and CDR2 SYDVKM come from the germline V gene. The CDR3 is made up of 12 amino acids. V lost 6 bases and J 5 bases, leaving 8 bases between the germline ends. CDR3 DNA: TGTGCCAGCAGGAGGGGGAACAATGAGCAGTTCTTC. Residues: CASRRGNNEQFF.

CDR3 residues: CAWRRFASSGNTIYF. The CDR3 nucleotides are TGTGCCTGGAGGAGATTCGCGAGCTCTGGAAACACCATATATTTT. This chain joins TRBV30 and TRBJ1-3; D is undetermined. V shed 3 bases and J shed 0 bases, with 12 bases lying between them. Germline V gene lookup returns CDR1 GTSNPN and CDR2 SVGIG (reference sequence). This CDR3 is built from 15 residues.

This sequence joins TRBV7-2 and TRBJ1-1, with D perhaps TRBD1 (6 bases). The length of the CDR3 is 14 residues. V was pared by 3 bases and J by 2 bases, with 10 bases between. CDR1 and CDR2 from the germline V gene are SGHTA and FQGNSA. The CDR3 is CASSLTGQNTEAFF. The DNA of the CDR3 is TGTGCCAGCAGCTTGACGGGACAAAACACTGAAGCTTTCTTT. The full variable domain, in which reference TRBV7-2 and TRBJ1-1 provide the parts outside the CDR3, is GAGVSQSPSNKVTEKGKDVELRCDPISGHTALYWYRQSLGQGLEFLIYFQGNSAPDKSGLPSDRFSAERTGGSVSTLTIQRTQQEDSAVYLCASSLTGQNTEAFFGQGTRLTVV.